This TCR beta chain was sequenced in a study of T cell responses to AZD1222 COVID-19 vaccine. Findings and caveats of the study: Seropositivity was recorded at baseline in only a handful of AZD1222 recipients.

A word on this clone: Its antigen is not known.

TCRdb keeps only in-frame clones here, not all; method: immunoSEQ multiplex PCR. The table has about 130,000 clones, around 83% seen once. V was pared by 4 bases and J by 2 bases, with 2 bases between. CDR3 size: 11 residues. Germline lookup yields CDR1 SEHNR and CDR2 FQNEAQ (reference sequence). The TCR comes from an adult who received the AZD1222 COVID-19 vaccine. The source was peripheral blood, collected 28 days after the second AZD1222 dose. V and J are TRBV7-9 and TRBJ1-1; D is uncertain. This CDR3 is CASSSNTEAFF. CDR3 bases: TGTGCCAGCAGCTCTAACACTGAAGCTTTCTTT.